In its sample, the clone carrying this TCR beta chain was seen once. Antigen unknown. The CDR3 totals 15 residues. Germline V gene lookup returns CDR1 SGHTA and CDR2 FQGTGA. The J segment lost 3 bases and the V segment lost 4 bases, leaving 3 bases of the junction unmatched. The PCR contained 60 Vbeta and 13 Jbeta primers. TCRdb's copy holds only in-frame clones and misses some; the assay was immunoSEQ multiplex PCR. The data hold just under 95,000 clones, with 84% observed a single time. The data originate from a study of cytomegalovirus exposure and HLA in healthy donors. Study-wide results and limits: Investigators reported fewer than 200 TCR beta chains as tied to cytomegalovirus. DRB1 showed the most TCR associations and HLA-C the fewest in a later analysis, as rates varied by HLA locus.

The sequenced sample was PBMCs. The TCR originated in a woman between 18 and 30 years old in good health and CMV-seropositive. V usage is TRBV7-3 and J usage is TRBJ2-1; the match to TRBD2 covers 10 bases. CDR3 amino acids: CASSSTSGIYNEQFF. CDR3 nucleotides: TGTGCCAGCAGCTCCACTAGCGGGATCTACAATGAGCAGTTCTTC.